This T cell receptor beta chain is from a study of blood T cell repertoires in COVID-19. Authors' processing steps: By means of reference gene primer amplification, nucleated cell counts were estimated. Generated by immunoSEQ multiplex PCR, the TCRdb table keeps only in-frame clones and is missing some. V, J and clone size reflect that table, while D and trimming were determined from the DNA. The sample has around 430,000 clones, approximately 87% seen once. Trimming removed 4 bases from V and 7 bases from J; junction bases left unmatched: 12. The CDR3 is 17 amino acids. The germline gives CDR1 SGHRS, CDR2 YFSETQ.

Sequenced material: PBMCs or T cells enriched from blood (not recorded which). The J gene is TRBJ2-5, the V gene TRBV5-1; 14 bases agree with TRBD2. This TCR was recovered from a woman aged 45-65 years who had recovered from COVID-19. For the CDR3, the DNA is TGCGCCAGCAGCGAACAGACTAGCGGGGGGGAGATTGGGACCCAGTACTTC. This codes for CASSEQTSGGEIGTQYF. Drawing the rest from reference TRBV5-1 and TRBJ2-5, the complete variable domain is KAGVTQTPRYLIKTRGQQVTLSCSPISGHRSVSWYQQTPGQGLQFLFEYFSETQRNKGNFPGRFSGRQFSNSRSEMNVSTLELGDSALYLCASSEQTSGGEIGTQYFGPGTRLLVL.